Listed here are 22 T cell receptor beta chains from one sample, sequenced in a study of post-analysis software for immune sequencing data (dated by TCRdb to the mid-2010s). Results and caveats for the whole study, not just this receptor: Significantly higher frequencies in patients than in controls were found for a handful of TRBV segments, including TRBV5-6, TRBV5-1 and TRBV20-1.

Antigens for these TCRs are unknown. The library was produced with PCR. Reads for this sample came from an Illumina HiSeq 2500. To reduce PCR and sequencing biases, unique molecular identifiers were built into the TCR beta cDNA libraries. In-frame beta chains were kept once TCRdb had trimmed the public reads at Q25 with fastp and called clones with MiXCR. For every CDR3 protein sequence, its rows merge into one entry that carries the most common genes and DNA. This sample gives 550,000 to 700,000 distinct CDR3 sequences in total; about 44% of them show up just once. Under 2% of the sample lies in the top ten. Sequenced input: blood. The receptors come from a girl between 5 and 17 years old with multiple sclerosis.

This clonotype was seen a handful of times. V is TRBV7-9 and J is TRBJ1-2, with TRBD1 matching 7 bases. The CDR3 covers 14 residues. V shed 5 bases, J shed 3 bases, and the junction held 6 bases outside the gene matches. CDR1 and CDR2 (germline): SEHNR, FQNEAQ (reference sequence). As DNA, the CDR3 is TGTGCCAGCAGCCTAGGGACAGTTTACTATGGCTACACCTTC. Its protein product is CASSLGTVYYGYTF.

V and J are TRBV20-1 and TRBJ1-6; D is unclear. V lost 3 bases and J lost 8, with 17 bases in between. CDR1 is DFQATT and CDR2 is SNEGSKA in the germline V gene (reference sequence). CDR3 size: 15 residues. The CDR3 protein is CSASSSVGLYSPLHF. The CDR3 DNA sequence: TGCAGTGCTAGTTCCAGTGTCGGCCTATATTCACCCCTCCACTTT.

Turning to this clonotype: The junction departs from germline at one end; a sequencing error may be responsible. This chain joins TRBV20-1 and TRBJ1-2, with D perhaps TRBD1 (5 bases). The CDR3 sequence is 15 residues long. Germline CDR1 and CDR2: DFQATT and SNEGSKA (reference sequence). In DNA, the CDR3 is TGCGGTGCTAGTCCCACCGGGGGTTATTCGTATGGCTACACCTTC. Amino acid sequence: CGASPTGGYSYGYTF.

Comment on this clonotype: Compared with germline, one end of the junction differs, possibly owing to a read error. The CDR3 protein is CGSSFPGVVDEQYF. CDR3 nucleotide sequence: TGTGGCAGCAGTTTTCCGGGTGTTGTGGACGAGCAGTACTTC. This chain uses TRBV12-3 or TRBV12-4 with TRBJ2-7; D gene ambiguous. This CDR3 is 14 amino acids long.

The rearrangement uses TRBV12-3 or TRBV12-4 and TRBJ2-7; D is unclear. V was shortened by 3 bases and J by 6 bases, with 6 bases between the two germline ends. The CDR3 length is 11 residues. The DNA for the CDR3 is TGTGCCAGCAGTTTTCCGGGCGAGCAGTACTTC. It translates to CASSFPGEQYF.

Points on this clonotype: Relative to the germline gene, one junction end is altered; a read error may explain this. V usage is TRBV24-1 and J usage is TRBJ2-3, with 7 bases matching TRBD2. From germline, CDR1 is KGHDR and CDR2 SFDVKD. The CDR3 is 13 amino acids. The CDR3 DNA sequence: TGTGCCACCAGTGACGGGGGACTACCGACGCGGTATTTT. The encoded protein is CATSDGGLPTRYF.

V and J are TRBV7-2 and TRBJ2-1, with 7 bases that match TRBD2. The CDR3 totals 16 residues. V dropped 3 bases and J dropped 2; count of bases not matched to a gene: 7. Germline CDR1 reads SGHTA; CDR2 reads FQGNSA. CDR3 sequence (DNA): TGTGCCAGCAGCTTCTCTTCCAGCGGGACCTACAATGAGCAGTTCTTC. The encoded protein is CASSFSSSGTYNEQFF.

The chain links TRBV20-1 to TRBJ2-3; 8 positions agree with TRBD1. The CDR3 is 15 amino acids. The germline gives CDR1 DFQATT, CDR2 SNEGSKA (reference sequence). Trimming cost V 6 bases and J 2 bases; bases outside gene matches: 10. The CDR3 here is CSAYSGQDPTDTQYF. The CDR3 bases are TGCAGTGCCTACTCGGGACAGGACCCCACAGATACGCAGTATTTT.

The chain links TRBV27 to TRBJ2-1; D may match TRBD1 or TRBD2 (5 bases each). There are 15 residues in the CDR3. Per the germline V gene, CDR1 is MNHEY and CDR2 is SMNVEV (reference sequence). Trimming left V 8 bases short and J 0 bases short, with 14 bases between. This CDR3 reads CASGTGVYSYNEQFF. The DNA for the CDR3 is TGTGCCAGCGGGACCGGGGTTTACTCCTACAATGAGCAGTTCTTC.

The chain recombines TRBV20-1 with TRBJ2-7, with 11 bases identical to TRBD1. Germline lookup yields CDR1 DFQATT and CDR2 SNEGSKA (reference sequence). This CDR3 spans 13 amino acids. The V gene end was trimmed by 5 bases and the J gene end by 3 bases; junction bases not matched to a gene: 3. The CDR3 DNA reads TGCAGTGCTTGGGACAGGGGGATCTACGAGCAGTACTTC. This sequence encodes CSAWDRGIYEQYF.

The table lists this clonotype with a few counts. The chain couples TRBV7-2 to TRBJ1-1, with D hard to call. Germline lookup yields CDR1 SGHTA and CDR2 FQGNSA. The CDR3 has 13 amino acids. The V gene lost 6 bases and the J gene lost 4 bases, with 12 bases spanning the gap. Written as DNA, the CDR3 is TGTGCCAGCAGTTTTGGAGGTGGCACTGAAGCTTTCTTT. Protein sequence: CASSFGGGTEAFF.

V and J are TRBV3-1 and TRBJ2-6; D remains ambiguous. CDR1 and CDR2 (germline): LGHDT, YNNKEL (reference sequence). This CDR3 is 15 amino acids long. Deletions cut 1 base from V and 2 bases from J, with 6 bases between. The CDR3 here is CASSQGGPGANVLTF. CDR3 DNA sequence: TGTGCCAGCAGCCAAGGAGGTCCTGGGGCCAACGTCCTGACTTTC. Full variable domain (remainder filled in from reference TRBV3-1 and TRBJ2-6): DTAVSQTPKYLVTQMGNDKSIKCEQNLGHDTMYWYKQDSKKFLKIMFSYNNKELIINETVPNRFSPKSPDKAHLNLHINSLELGDSAVYFCASSQGGPGANVLTFGAGSRLTVL.

The V and J genes are TRBV4-1 and TRBJ1-5; D gene ambiguous. This CDR3 has 15 amino acids. Trimming cost V 0 bases and J 8 bases, with 14 bases left between them. Per germline, CDR1 MGHRA and CDR2 YSYEKL. CDR3: CASSQDTHRREPQHF. DNA of the CDR3: TGCGCCAGCAGCCAAGATACCCACCGTCGAGAGCCCCAGCATTTT.

This chain uses TRBV5-1 with TRBJ1-4, with D maybe TRBD1 (5 bases). Trimming removed 0 bases from V and 6 bases from J, with 9 bases in between. The CDR3 runs 14 residues. Looked up from germline, CDR1 is SGHRS and CDR2 is YFSETQ. DNA for the CDR3: TGCGCCAGCAGCTTGGCCAGGGCGGATGAAAAACTGTTTTTT. This gives the protein CASSLARADEKLFF.

As DNA, the CDR3 is TGTGCCAGCTACCGCGCCCCCCAAGAGACCCAGTACTTC. Its translation is CASYRAPQETQYF. V usage is TRBV12-3 or TRBV12-4 and J usage is TRBJ2-5; D gene uncertain. The V end was cut by 8 bases, the J end by 1 base, with 11 bases between. The CDR3 sequence is 13 residues long.

This chain links TRBV30 with TRBJ2-3, with TRBD2 matching over 7 bases. The germline gives CDR1 GTSNPN, CDR2 SVGIG (reference sequence). This CDR3 contains 10 residues. In DNA form, the CDR3 reads TGTGGCGGGGGAACAGATACGCAGTATTTT. This translates into CGGGTDTQYF.

The rearrangement joins TRBV12-3 or TRBV12-4 to TRBJ1-2; TRBD1 might be the D (5 bases). The length of the CDR3 is 13 residues. Between the trimmed V and J ends, which lost 7 bases and 6 bases, there was a span of 15 bases. The CDR3 DNA is TGTGCCAGCACCGATTTGGGGGGTAATGGCTACACCTTC. Encoded protein: CASTDLGGNGYTF.

V usage is TRBV20-1 and J usage is TRBJ2-1; the match to TRBD2 covers 12 bases. This CDR3 is 14 amino acids long. Unmatched junction bases numbered 5, after V lost 7 bases and J lost 4 bases. Germline values: CDR1 DFQATT, CDR2 SNEGSKA (reference sequence). CDR3 sequence: CSVPLAGGYNEQFF. The DNA of the CDR3 is TGCAGTGTCCCACTAGCGGGGGGTTACAATGAGCAGTTCTTC.

There are a few counts of this clonotype. This rearrangement joins TRBV7-8 to TRBJ2-5; no clear D. The CDR3 is made up of 16 amino acids. Germline V gives CDR1 SGHVS, CDR2 FQNEAQ. V was pared by 1 base and J by 3 bases, with 15 bases between. The CDR3 loop is CASSLGGDNPKETQYF. As DNA, the CDR3 is TGTGCCAGCAGCTTAGGAGGCGACAACCCAAAAGAGACCCAGTACTTC.

This clonotype was seen a handful of times. The gene calls are TRBV4-1 and TRBJ2-3; D ambiguous. The CDR3 is 12 residues long. In germline, CDR1 is MGHRA, CDR2 YSYEKL. The V and J ends lost 6 bases and 6 bases respectively, with 10 bases between them. CDR3 in amino acids: CASRKDGDTQYF. As DNA, the CDR3 is TGCGCCAGCAGAAAGGACGGGGATACGCAGTATTTT.

There are a few counts of this clonotype. The V call is TRBV12-3 or TRBV12-4, the J call TRBJ2-5; TRBD1 or TRBD2 may be the D gene (5 bases each). Gene TRBJ2-7 matches the end of the DNA better, so the J call may be wrong. The CDR3 length is 13 residues. CDR3 residues: CASTTGLAHEQYF. The CDR3 DNA reads TGTGCCAGCACTACGGGGCTGGCCCACGAGCAGTACTTC.

The chain employs TRBV29-1 and TRBJ2-7, with TRBD1 identical over 12 bases. Germline CDR1 SQVTM, CDR2 ANQGSEA. This CDR3 has 14 residues. V gave up 5 bases and J gave up 0 bases; unmatched junction bases: 2. The chain's CDR3 is CSVRDRGPSYEQYF. In DNA form, the CDR3 reads TGCAGCGTTCGGGACAGGGGGCCCTCCTACGAGCAGTACTTC.